This T cell receptor (beta chain) originates from a study of T cells in Graves' hyperthyroidism and ophthalmopathy. Notes on the study in general: Ophthalmopathy could be told apart from stable hyperthyroidism with a 13 V-J model.

With respect to this clonotype: The antigen remains unidentified.

Researchers amplified the TCR beta CDR3 regions from RNA transcripts. An initial round of RT-PCR targeting the TCR CDR3 relied on the HTBI primer set. Each CDR3 protein gets one entry after TCRdb re-called the multiplex PCR reads with MiXCR. Of hundreds of thousands of distinct CDR3 sequences in the sample, 15% to 20% were seen once. Diagnoses were made from clinical symptoms, serum measures (thyroxine and TRAb), thyroid ultrasound and orbital computed tomography. Sequencing was carried out using blood. The receptor was derived from a woman between 18 and 29 years old with Graves' ophthalmopathy.

DNA of the CDR3: TGTGCCAGCAGTGGGACAGGGATCCTGACTTTC. Translated: CASSGTGILTF. The chain is built from TRBV6-1 and TRBJ2-6, with 8 bases lining up with TRBD1. The CDR3 covers 11 residues. V shed 4 bases and J 14 bases; nucleotides not matched to a gene: 1. Germline V gene lookup returns CDR1 MNHNS and CDR2 SASEGT.